Described below is a single TCR beta chain sequence and its context. Its antigen specificity is not known. Per-base quality was not reported, and no clone a single base away is much larger than it. The germline V gene supplies CDR1 SGHDT and CDR2 YYEEEE. V sheds 0 bases and J sheds 3 bases, leaving 9 bases between their ends. Inclusive of the bounding cysteine and phenylalanine, the CDR3 is 14 residues long. CDR3 DNA only is kept here, 42 bases in frame from base 1. These data are taken from a study of CD8 T cells in Susac syndrome (dated by TCRdb to 2018 to 2020). For the wider study: Of the Susac syndrome patients who were sequenced, about six had clinically active disease and roughly eight were in clinical remission. At blood withdrawal, Susac syndrome patients were either therapy-naive, taking corticosteroids (in some cases with IVIg as well), or taking IVIg alone. The study used repertoire sequencing to test whether antigen drove CD8+ T cell activation and differentiation in Susac syndrome. The clonality of the CD8+ T cell repertoire was compared across over 10 healthy donors, some 14 Susac syndrome patients and under 18 multiple sclerosis patients.

Study-level results and caveats: Looking at Susac-specific public clones, the researchers identified fewer than 20 in the total CD8+ repertoire and a few in the CD8+ TEMRA repertoire. CD8+ repertoires in Susac syndrome showed clonal expansion, which was highest in CD8+ TEMRA cells and was greater in clinically active patients than in remitting patients. The number of individuals in the TCR sequencing and HLA analysis was recognized as being relatively small.

RNA was extracted with the RNeasy kit and roughly 0.45 to 1 ug was reverse transcribed using random hexamers. The immunoSEQ multiplex PCR assay, which covers 54 Vbeta and 13 Jbeta segments, was used to amplify TCR beta CDR3 regions. PCR amplification bias was corrected by using a synthetic template baseline for primer optimization and computational correction. In the authors' own workflow: Reads were assigned to V, D and J genes according to IMGT and analyzed in immunoSEQ Analyzer, with only productive sequences retained. To calculate clonality, Shannon entropy was normalized by log2 of the number of productive unique sequences and then subtracted from one. Public and private clones were assessed among the 100 most prevalent clones of each patient and control. Clones were defined as Susac-specific when absent from the healthy and MS cohorts, from over 950 published viral clones and from other ImmuneACCESS disease sequences. TCRdb's own reprocessing of the public reads used fastp at Q25 and MiXCR and kept productive beta chains. Entries are consolidated by CDR3 protein sequence, retaining the most common genes and DNA. None of the V and J calls come from the authors' own analysis; TCRdb made them. In this sample the table shows about 75,000 distinct CDR3 sequences, approximately 94% of which occur a single time. About 0.48% of the sample comes from the top ten.

Peripheral blood CD8+ and CD4+ T cells from healthy donors, Susac syndrome patients and multiple sclerosis patients were profiled using high-throughput TCR beta sequencing. Recently defined diagnostic criteria for definite or probable disease were met by the Susac syndrome patients. Bulk CD8+ and CD4+ T cells were purified magnetically by negative isolation, whereas CD8+ TEMRA cells were enriched by FACS. Blood was drawn into EDTA tubes, processed within 24 hours, and PBMCs were isolated by density gradient centrifugation. PBMCs intended for TCR sequencing were cryopreserved in liquid nitrogen and thawed later in a water bath at 37 degrees C. Purity of sorted or isolated CD4+, CD8+ and CD8+ TEMRA cells was at least 90%.

The chain links TRBV5-6 with TRBJ1-1; the D segment cannot be called with confidence. Sequenced sample: CD8+ T cells from PBMCs. This sequence was found in a human donor with Susac syndrome. The DNA sequence is given as TGTGCCAGCAGCTTGGCAGGCGGGTACACTGAAGCTTTCTTT. Translated, it gives CASSLAGGYTEAFF.